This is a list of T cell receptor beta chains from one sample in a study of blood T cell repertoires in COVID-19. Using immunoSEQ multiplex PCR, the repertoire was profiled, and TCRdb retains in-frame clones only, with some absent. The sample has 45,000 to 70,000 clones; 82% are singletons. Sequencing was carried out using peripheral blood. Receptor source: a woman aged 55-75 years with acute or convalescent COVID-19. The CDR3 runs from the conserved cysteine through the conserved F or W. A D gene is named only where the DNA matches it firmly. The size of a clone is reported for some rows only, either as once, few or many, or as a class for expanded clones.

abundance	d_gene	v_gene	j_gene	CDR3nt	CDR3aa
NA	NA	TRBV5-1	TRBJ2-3	TGCGCCAGCAGCTTCGAGACTACCACAGATACGCAGTATTTT	CASSFETTTDTQYF
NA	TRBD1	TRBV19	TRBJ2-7	TGTGCCAGTAGGGGACCGGGACAGCTCTCCTACGAGCAGTACTTC	CASRGPGQLSYEQYF
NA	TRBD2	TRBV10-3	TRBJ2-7	TGTGCCATCAGTGATCTAGGAGCGGGGAGTGGGTACGAGCAGTACTTC	CAISDLGAGSGYEQYF
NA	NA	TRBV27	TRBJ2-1	TGTGCCAGCACGTCCGGGTTTAATGAGCAGTTCTTC	CASTSGFNEQFF
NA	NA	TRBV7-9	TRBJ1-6	TGTGCCAGCAGCTCAGGCGCCTCCTATAATTCACCCCTCCACTTT	CASSSGASYNSPLHF
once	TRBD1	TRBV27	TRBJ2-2	TGTGCCAGCAGTCCCGACAGGGGGGAGAACACCGGGGAGCTGTTTTTT	CASSPDRGENTGELFF
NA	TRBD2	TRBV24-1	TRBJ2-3	TGTGCCACCAGTGACGCGATAGCGGGGGATGCACGCGGTACGCAGTATTTT	CATSDAIAGDARGTQYF
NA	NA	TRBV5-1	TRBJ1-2	TGCGCCAGCAGCTTGGAGGGAGATGGCTACACCTTC	CASSLEGDGYTF
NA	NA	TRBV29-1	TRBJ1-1	TGCAGCGTTGCTCAAGGGAGGGGTGAAGCTTTCTTT	CSVAQGRGEAFF
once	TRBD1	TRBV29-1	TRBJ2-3	TGCAGCGTTGGGGCAACAGGGGGTATTCCAGCCTCGAATACGCAGTATTTT	CSVGATGGIPASNTQYF
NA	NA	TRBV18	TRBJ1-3	TGTGCCAGCTCAACACCGAGCTTCTCTGGAAACACCATATATTTT	CASSTPSFSGNTIYF
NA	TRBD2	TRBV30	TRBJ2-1	TGTGCCTGGAACTCCCTAGCGGCTTCCTACAATGAGCAGTTCTTC	CAWNSLAASYNEQFF
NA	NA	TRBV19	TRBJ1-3	TGTGCCAGCACACGGGGGATTGGAAACACCATATATTTT	CASTRGIGNTIYF
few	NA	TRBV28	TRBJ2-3	TGTGCCAGCAGTTTACCGACAGCCCTCACAGATACGCAGTATTTT	CASSLPTALTDTQYF
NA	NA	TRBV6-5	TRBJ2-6	TGTGCCACCGAGAGCTCTGGGGCCAACGTCCTGACTTTC	CATESSGANVLTF
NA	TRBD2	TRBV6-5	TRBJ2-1	TGTGCCAGCAGTTATAGCGGGAACTCCTACAATGAGCAGTTCTTC	CASSYSGNSYNEQFF
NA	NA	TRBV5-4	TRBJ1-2	TGTGCCAGCAGCTTGTGGTGGAGGGGCTCAGGAGGCTACACCTTC	CASSLWWRGSGGYTF
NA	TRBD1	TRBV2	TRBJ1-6	TGTGCCAGCAGTGAATGGGGGCAGGGGGGCTCACCCCTCCACTTT	CASSEWGQGGSPLHF
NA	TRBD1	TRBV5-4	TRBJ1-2	TGTGCCAGCAACCCTCACTCCGCCGTGGGACAGGGGGCGTGGGGCTACACCTTC	CASNPHSAVGQGAWGYTF
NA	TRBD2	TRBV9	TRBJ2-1	TGTGCCAGCAGCGTCCCAACTAGCGGGGGGGTCAATGAGCAGTTCTTC	CASSVPTSGGVNEQFF
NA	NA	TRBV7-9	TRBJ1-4	TGTGCCAGCAGCTTTAATCGGGAAAAACTGTTTTTT	CASSFNREKLFF
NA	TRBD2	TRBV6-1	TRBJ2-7	TGTGCCAGCAGTGAAACCAGCGGGGGAGTTTACGAGCAGTACTTC	CASSETSGGVYEQYF
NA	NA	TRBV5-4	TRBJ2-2	TGTGCCAGCAGCGTTCTCACGTCGGCCGGGGAGCTGTTTTTT	CASSVLTSAGELFF
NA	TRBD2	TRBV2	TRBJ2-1	TGTGCCAGCAGTTTAACCGGAACTAGCGGGAATGAGCAGTTCTTC	CASSLTGTSGNEQFF
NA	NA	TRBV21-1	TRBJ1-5	TGTGCCAGCAGCAAAGACAGGGATACCTATCAGCCCCAGCATTTT	CASSKDRDTYQPQHF
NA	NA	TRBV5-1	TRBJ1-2	TGCGCCAGCAGCTTGGACGGGTCTAACTATGGCTACACCTTC	CASSLDGSNYGYTF
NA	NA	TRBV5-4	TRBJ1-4	TGTGCCAGCAGCCGTACGCGAGGAAGTACAACTAATGAAAAACTGTTTTTT	CASSRTRGSTTNEKLFF
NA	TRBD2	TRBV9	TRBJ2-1	TGTGCCAGCACTCCCGGGACTAGCGGGGGGGCTTCCTACAATGAGCAGTTCTTC	CASTPGTSGGASYNEQFF